This T cell receptor (beta chain) was found in a study of cytomegalovirus exposure and HLA in healthy donors. Whole-study findings and limits: Being indistinguishable, some V segments were excluded, TRBV6-2 and TRBV6-3 among them.

Germline values: CDR1 SQVTM, CDR2 ANQGSEA. This CDR3 region has 12 residues. V lost 7 bases and J 5 bases, leaving 14 bases between the germline ends. Comment on this clone: Its specificity is unknown.

The PCR ran on 60 Vbeta and 13 Jbeta primers. TCRdb's table, derived via immunoSEQ multiplex PCR, lists solely in-frame clones and lacks some. The repertoire holds about 150,000 clones, about 85% seen once, with around 2.5% in the top ten. This TCR derives from a man aged 25 to 45 in good health and CMV-seropositive. The chain employs TRBV29-1 and TRBJ1-2; maybe TRBD1 (6 bases). Material: PBMCs. CDR3: CSAAQGAYGYTF. The CDR3 DNA sequence: TGCAGCGCAGCACAGGGTGCTTATGGCTACACCTTC.